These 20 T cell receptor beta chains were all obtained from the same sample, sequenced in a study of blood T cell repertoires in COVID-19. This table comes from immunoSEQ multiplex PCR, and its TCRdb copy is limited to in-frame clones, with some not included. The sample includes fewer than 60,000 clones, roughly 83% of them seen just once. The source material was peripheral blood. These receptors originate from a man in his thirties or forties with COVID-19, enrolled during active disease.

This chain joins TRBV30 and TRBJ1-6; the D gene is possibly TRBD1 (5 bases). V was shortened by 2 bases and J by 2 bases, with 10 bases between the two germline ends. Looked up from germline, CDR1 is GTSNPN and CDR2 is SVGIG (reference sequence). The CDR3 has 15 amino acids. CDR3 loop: CAWSTGFAYNSPLHF. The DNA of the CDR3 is TGTGCCTGGAGTACAGGCTTCGCCTATAATTCACCCCTCCACTTT. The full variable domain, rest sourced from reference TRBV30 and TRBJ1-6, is SQTIHQWPATLVQPVGSPLSLECTVEGTSNPNLYWYRQAAGRGLQLLFYSVGIGQISSEVPQNLSASRPQDRQFILSSKKLLLSDSGFYLCAWSTGFAYNSPLHFGNGTRLTVT.

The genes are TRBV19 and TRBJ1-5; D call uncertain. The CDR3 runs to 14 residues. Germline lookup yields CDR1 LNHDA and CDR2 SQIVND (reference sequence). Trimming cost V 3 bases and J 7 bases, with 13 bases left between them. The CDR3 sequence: CASSMGRVGQPQHF. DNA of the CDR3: TGTGCCAGTAGTATGGGGAGGGTAGGACAGCCCCAGCATTTT.

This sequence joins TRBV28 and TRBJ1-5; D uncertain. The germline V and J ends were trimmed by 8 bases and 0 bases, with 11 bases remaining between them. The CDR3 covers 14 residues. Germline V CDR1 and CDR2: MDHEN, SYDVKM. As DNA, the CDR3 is TGTGCCAGCGGCCAGCCAGGTAGCAATCAGCCCCAGCATTTT. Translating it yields CASGQPGSNQPQHF.

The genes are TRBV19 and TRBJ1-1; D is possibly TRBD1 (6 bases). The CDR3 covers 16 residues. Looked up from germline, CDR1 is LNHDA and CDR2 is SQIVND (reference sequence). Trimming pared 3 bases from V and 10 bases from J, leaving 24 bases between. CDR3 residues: CASSMNRAGARGGAFF. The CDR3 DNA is TGTGCCAGTAGTATGAATCGGGCAGGGGCCCGTGGTGGAGCTTTCTTT.

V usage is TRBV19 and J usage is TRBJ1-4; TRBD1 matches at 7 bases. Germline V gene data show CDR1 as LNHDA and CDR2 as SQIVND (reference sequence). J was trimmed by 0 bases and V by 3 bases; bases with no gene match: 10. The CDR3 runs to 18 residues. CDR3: CASSMGLGQPATNEKLFF. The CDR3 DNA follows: TGTGCCAGTAGTATGGGTTTGGGACAGCCTGCAACTAATGAAAAACTGTTTTTT. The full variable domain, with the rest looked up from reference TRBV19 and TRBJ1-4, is DGGITQSPKYLFRKEGQNVTLSCEQNLNHDAMYWYRQDPGQGLRLIYYSQIVNDFQKGDIAEGYSVSREKKESFPLTVTSAQKNPTAFYLCASSMGLGQPATNEKLFFGSGTQLSVL.

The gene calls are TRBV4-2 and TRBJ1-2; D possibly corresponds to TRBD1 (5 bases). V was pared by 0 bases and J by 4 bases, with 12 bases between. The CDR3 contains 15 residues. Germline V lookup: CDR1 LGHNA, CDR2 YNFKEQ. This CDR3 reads CASSQERGGTYGYTF. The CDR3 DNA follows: TGTGCCAGCAGCCAAGAAAGGGGAGGGACCTATGGCTACACCTTC.

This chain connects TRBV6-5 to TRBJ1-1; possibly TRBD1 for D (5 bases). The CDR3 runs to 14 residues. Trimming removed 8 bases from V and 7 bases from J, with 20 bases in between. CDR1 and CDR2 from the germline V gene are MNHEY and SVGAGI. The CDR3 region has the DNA TGTGCCAGCTTTGGTAGACAGCAGACCCTTGAAGCTTTCTTT. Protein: CASFGRQQTLEAFF.

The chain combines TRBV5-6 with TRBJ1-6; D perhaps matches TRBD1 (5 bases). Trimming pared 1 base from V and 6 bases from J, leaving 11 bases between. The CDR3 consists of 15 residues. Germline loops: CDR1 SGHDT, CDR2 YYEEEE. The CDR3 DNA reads TGTGCCAGCAGCTTGCAAAACAGGCCTAATTCACCCCTCCACTTT. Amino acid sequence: CASSLQNRPNSPLHF.

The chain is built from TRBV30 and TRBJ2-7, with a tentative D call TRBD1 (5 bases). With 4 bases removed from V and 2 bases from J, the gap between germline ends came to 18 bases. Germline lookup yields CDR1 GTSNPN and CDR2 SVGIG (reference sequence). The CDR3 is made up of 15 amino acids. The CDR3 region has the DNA TGTGCCTGGACCCCGCTAGGCAGGGTACCCTACGAGCAGTACTTC. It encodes CAWTPLGRVPYEQYF. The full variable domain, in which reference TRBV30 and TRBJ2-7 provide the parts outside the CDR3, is SQTIHQWPATLVQPVGSPLSLECTVEGTSNPNLYWYRQAAGRGLQLLFYSVGIGQISSEVPQNLSASRPQDRQFILSSKKLLLSDSGFYLCAWTPLGRVPYEQYFGPGTRLTVT.

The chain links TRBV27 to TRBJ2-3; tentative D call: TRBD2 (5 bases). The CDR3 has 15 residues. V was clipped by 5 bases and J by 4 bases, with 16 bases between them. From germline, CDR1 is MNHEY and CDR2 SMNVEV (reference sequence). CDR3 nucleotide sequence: TGTGCCAGCAGTCGGGCTCTAGCTACCCCAGATACGCAGTATTTT. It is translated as CASSRALATPDTQYF.

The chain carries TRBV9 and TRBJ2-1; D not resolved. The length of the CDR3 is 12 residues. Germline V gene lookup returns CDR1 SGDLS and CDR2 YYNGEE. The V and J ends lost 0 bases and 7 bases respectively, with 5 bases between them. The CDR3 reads CASSVAKNEQFF. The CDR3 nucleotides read TGTGCCAGCAGCGTAGCTAAAAATGAGCAGTTCTTC.

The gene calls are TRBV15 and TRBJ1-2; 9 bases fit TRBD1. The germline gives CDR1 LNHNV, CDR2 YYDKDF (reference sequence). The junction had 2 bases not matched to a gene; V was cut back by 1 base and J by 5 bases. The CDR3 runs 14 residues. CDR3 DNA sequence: TGTGCCACCAGCAGAGGGGACAGGGAGTATGGCTACACCTTC. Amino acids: CATSRGDREYGYTF.

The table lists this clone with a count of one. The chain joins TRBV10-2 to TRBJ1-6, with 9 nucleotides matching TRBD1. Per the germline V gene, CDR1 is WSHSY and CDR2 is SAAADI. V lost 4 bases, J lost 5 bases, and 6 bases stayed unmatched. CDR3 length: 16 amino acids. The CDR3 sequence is CASSAYRTGDNSPLHF. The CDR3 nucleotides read TGCGCCAGCAGTGCCTATAGGACAGGGGATAATTCACCCCTCCACTTT.

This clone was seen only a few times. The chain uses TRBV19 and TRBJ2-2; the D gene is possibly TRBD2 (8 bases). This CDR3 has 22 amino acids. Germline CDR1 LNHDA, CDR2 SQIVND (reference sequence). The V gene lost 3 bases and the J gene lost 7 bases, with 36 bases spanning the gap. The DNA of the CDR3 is TGTGCCAGTAGTATCGGGACAGTGGGCCTAGCGGGCGGAAGAAAGAATGTCGGGGAGCTGTTTTTT. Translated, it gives CASSIGTVGLAGGRKNVGELFF. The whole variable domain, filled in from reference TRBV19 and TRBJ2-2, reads DGGITQSPKYLFRKEGQNVTLSCEQNLNHDAMYWYRQDPGQGLRLIYYSQIVNDFQKGDIAEGYSVSREKKESFPLTVTSAQKNPTAFYLCASSIGTVGLAGGRKNVGELFFGEGSRLTVL.

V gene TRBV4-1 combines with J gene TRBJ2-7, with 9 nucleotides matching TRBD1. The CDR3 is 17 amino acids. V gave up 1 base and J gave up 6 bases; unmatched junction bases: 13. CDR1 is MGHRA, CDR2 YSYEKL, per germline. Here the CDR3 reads CASSQGGLGTGSSEQYF. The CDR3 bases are TGCGCCAGCAGCCAAGGAGGCCTCGGGACAGGGTCGTCCGAGCAGTACTTC.

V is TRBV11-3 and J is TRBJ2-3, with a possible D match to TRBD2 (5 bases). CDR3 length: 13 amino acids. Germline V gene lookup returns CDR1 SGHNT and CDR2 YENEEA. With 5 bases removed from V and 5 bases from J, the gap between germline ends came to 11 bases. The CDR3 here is CASSLSEVDTQYF. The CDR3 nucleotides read TGTGCCAGCAGCCTCTCGGAGGTAGATACGCAGTATTTT.

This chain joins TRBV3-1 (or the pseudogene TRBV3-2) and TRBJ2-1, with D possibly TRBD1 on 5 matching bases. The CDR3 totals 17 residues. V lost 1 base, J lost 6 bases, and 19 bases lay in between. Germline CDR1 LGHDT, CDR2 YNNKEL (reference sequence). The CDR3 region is CASSQGVGARRFNEQFF. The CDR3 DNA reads TGTGCCAGCAGCCAAGGTGTTGGGGCTAGGAGATTCAATGAGCAGTTCTTC.

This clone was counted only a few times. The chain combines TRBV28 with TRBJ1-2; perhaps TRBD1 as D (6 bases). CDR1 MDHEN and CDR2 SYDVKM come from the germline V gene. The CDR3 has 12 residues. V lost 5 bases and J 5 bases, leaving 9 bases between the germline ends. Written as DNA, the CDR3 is TGTGCCAGCAGTGGGGACATGTATGGCTACACCTTC. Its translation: CASSGDMYGYTF.

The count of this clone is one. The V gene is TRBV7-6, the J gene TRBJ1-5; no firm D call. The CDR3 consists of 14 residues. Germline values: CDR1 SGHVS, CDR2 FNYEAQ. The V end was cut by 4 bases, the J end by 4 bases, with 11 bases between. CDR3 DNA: TGTGCCAGCAGCTCTCGGGTGGCGAATCAGCCCCAGCATTTT. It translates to CASSSRVANQPQHF.

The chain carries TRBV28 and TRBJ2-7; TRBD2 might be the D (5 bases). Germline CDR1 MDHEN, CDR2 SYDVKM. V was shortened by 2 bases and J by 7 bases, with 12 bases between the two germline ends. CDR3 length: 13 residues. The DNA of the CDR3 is TGTGCCAGCAGTTTAATGAGGGTAGCGGAGCAGTACTTC. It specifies CASSLMRVAEQYF.